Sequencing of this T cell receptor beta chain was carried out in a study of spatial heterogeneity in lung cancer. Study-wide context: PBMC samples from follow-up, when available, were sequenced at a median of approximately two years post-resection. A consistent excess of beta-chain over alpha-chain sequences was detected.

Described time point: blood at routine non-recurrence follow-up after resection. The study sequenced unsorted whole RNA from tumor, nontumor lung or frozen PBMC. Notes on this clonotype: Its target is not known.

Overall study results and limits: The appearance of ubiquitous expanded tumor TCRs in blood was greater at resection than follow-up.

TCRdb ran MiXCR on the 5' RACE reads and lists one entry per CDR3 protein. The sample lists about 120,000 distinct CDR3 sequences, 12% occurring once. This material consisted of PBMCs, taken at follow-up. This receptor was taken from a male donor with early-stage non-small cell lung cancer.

The CDR3 is CAISEGIELFF. CDR3 coding DNA: TGTGCCATCAGTGAGGGGATCGAACTGTTTTTT. This chain connects TRBV10-3 to TRBJ1-4, with unresolved D. This CDR3 contains 11 residues. The ends were cut back, 2 bases at V and 12 bases at J, with 7 bases in the middle. Germline V gene lookup returns CDR1 ENHRY and CDR2 SYGVKD.